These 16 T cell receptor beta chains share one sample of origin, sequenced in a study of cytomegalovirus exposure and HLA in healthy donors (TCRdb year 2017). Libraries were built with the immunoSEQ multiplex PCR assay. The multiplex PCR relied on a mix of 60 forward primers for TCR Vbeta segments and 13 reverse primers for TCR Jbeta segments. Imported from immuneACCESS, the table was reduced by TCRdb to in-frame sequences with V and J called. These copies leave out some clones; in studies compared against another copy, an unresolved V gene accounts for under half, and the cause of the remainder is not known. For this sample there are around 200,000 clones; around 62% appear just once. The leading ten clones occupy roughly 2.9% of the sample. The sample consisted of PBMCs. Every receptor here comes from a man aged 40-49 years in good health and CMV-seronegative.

The CDR3 DNA follows: TGTGCCAGCACTCCGGGACAGGAGCGCTATGGCTACACCTTC. It translates to CASTPGQERYGYTF. The V call is TRBV6-5, the J call TRBJ1-2; 8 nucleotides align to TRBD1. The CDR3 is 14 amino acids. J lost 4 bases, V lost 7 bases, and 8 bases had no gene match. The germline V gene has CDR1 MNHEY and CDR2 SVGAGI.

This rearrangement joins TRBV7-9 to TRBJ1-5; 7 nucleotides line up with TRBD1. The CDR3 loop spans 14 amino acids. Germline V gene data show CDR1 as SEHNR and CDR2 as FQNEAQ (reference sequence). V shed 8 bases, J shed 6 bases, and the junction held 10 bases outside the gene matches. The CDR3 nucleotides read TGTGCCAGCTCCGGTCGGGACAGACGTCAGCCCCAGCATTTT. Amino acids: CASSGRDRRQPQHF.

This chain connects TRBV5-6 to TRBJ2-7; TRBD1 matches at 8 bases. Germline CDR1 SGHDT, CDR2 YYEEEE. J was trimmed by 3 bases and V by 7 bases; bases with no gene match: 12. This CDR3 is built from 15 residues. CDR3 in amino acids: CASLNWQGAFYEQYF. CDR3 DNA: TGTGCCAGCCTCAACTGGCAGGGGGCATTCTACGAGCAGTACTTC.

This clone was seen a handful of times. CDR3 protein: CASRKGGPKNTEAFF. Written as DNA, the CDR3 is TGTGCCAGCAGAAAAGGGGGACCAAAGAACACTGAAGCTTTCTTT. The chain carries TRBV28 and TRBJ1-1; TRBD1 is a possible D gene (6 bases). V was clipped by 6 bases and J by 1 base, with 15 bases between them. This CDR3 has 15 residues. Germline CDR1 reads MDHEN; CDR2 reads SYDVKM.

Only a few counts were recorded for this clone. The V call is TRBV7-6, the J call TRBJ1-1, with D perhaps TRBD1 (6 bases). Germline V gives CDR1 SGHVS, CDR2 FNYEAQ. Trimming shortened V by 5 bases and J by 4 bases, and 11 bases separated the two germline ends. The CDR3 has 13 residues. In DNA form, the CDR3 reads TGTGCCAGCAGCCAGACAGGACCCACTGAAGCTTTCTTT. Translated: CASSQTGPTEAFF.

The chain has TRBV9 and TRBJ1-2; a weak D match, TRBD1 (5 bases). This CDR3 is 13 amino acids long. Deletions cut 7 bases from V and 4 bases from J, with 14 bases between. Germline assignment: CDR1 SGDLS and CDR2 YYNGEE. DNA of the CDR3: TGTGCCAGCGAAAGTAGGGGCACCTATGGCTACACCTTC. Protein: CASESRGTYGYTF.

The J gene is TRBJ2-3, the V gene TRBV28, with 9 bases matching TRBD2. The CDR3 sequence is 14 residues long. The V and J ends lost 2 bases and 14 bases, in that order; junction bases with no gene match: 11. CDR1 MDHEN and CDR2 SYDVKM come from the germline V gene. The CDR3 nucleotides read TGTGCCAGCAGTTTACAAGCGGGGGGTAGATTTCCGTATTTT. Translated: CASSLQAGGRFPYF.

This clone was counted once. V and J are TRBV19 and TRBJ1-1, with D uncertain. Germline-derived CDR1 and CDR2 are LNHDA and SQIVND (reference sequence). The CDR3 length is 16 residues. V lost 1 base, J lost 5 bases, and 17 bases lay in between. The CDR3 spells CASSIAGMLRGTEAFF. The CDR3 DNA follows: TGTGCCAGTAGTATAGCGGGGATGCTCAGAGGTACTGAAGCTTTCTTT. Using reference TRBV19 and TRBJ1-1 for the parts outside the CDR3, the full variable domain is DGGITQSPKYLFRKEGQNVTLSCEQNLNHDAMYWYRQDPGQGLRLIYYSQIVNDFQKGDIAEGYSVSREKKESFPLTVTSAQKNPTAFYLCASSIAGMLRGTEAFFGQGTRLTVV.

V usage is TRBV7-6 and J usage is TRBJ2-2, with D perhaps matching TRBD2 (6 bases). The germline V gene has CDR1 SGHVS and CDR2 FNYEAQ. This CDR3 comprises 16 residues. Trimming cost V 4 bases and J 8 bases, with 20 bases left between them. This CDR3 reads CASSSLAGPSRGELFF. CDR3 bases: TGTGCCAGCAGCTCACTGGCGGGGCCCTCCCGTGGGGAGCTGTTTTTT.

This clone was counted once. The CDR3 sequence is CTSFNGGRDYYGYTF. The CDR3 DNA sequence: TGCACCAGCTTCAACGGAGGGCGAGATTACTATGGCTACACCTTC. The J gene is TRBJ1-2, the V gene TRBV1. TRBV1 is termed a pseudogene. The CDR3 runs 15 residues.

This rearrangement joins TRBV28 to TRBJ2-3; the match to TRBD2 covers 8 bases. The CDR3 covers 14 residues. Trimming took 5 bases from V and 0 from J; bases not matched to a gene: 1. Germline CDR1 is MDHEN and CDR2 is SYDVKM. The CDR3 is CASSVAGSTDTQYF. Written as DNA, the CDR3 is TGTGCCAGCAGTGTAGCGGGGAGCACAGATACGCAGTATTTT.

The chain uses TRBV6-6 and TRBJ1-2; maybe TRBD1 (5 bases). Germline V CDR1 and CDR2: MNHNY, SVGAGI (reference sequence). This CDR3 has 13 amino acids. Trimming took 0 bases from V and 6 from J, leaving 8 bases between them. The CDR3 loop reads CASSYSTGDGYTF. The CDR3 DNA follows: TGTGCCAGCAGTTACTCAACAGGTGATGGCTACACCTTC.

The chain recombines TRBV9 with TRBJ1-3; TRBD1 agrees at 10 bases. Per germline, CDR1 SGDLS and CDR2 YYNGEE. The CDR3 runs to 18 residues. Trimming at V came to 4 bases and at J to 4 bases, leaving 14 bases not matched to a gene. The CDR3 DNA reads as TGTGCCAGCAGCCCTGGCGTGGGGGACAGGGGTCCGGGAAACACCATATATTTT. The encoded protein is CASSPGVGDRGPGNTIYF.

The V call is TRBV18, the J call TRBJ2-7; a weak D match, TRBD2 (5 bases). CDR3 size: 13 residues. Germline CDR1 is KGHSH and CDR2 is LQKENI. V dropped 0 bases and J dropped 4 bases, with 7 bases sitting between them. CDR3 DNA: TGTGCCAGCTCACCACCCCCGGGGTACGAGCAGTACTTC. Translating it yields CASSPPPGYEQYF.

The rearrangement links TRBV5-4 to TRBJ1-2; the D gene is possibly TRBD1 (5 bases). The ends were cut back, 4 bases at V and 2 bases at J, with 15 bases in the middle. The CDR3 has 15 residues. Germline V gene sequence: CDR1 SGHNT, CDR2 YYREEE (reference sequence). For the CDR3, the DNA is TGTGCCAGCAGCCACCCGACGGGGGGAAACTATGGCTACACCTTC. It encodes CASSHPTGGNYGYTF.

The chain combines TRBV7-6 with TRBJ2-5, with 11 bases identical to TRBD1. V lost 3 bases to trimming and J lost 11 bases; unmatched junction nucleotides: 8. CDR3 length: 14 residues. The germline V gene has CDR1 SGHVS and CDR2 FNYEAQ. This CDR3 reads CASSLEDRGREQYF. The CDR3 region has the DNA TGTGCCAGCAGCTTGGAGGACAGGGGGCGGGAGCAGTACTTC.